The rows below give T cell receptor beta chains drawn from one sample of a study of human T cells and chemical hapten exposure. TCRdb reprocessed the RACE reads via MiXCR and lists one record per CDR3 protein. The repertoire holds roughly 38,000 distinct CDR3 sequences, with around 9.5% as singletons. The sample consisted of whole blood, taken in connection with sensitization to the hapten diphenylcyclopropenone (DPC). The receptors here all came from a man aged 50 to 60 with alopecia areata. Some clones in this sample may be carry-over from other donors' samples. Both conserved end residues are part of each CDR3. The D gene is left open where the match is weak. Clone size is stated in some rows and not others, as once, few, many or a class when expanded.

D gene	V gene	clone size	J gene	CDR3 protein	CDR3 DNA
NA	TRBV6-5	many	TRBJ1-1	CASSLRGGGAFF	TGTGCCAGCAGCCTCCGGGGCGGGGGGGCTTTCTTT
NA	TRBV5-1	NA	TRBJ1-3	CASSLGTDGNTIYF	TGCGCCAGCAGCTTGGGGACCGATGGAAACACCATATATTTT
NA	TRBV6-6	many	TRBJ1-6	CASSTGGRNSPLHF	TGTGCCAGCAGTACTGGGGGACGGAATTCACCCCTCCACTTT
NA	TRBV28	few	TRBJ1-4	CASSLTTNEKLFF	TGTGCCAGCAGCCTGACAACTAATGAAAAACTGTTTTTT
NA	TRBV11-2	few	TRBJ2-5	CASSLDLARETQYF	TGTGCCAGCAGCTTAGATCTGGCTAGAGAGACCCAGTACTTC
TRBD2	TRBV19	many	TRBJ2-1	CASSTRLAGFSNNEQFF	TGTGCCAGTAGTACCCGACTAGCGGGATTTTCGAACAATGAGCAGTTCTTC
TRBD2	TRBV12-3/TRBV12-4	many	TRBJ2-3	CASSFTSGTDTQYF	TGTGCCAGCAGTTTTACTAGCGGTACAGATACGCAGTATTTT
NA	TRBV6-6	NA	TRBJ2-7	CASNSTQEPYEQYF	TGTGCCAGCAATTCGACCCAGGAGCCCTACGAGCAGTACTTC
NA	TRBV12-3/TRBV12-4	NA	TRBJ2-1	CASSPPGNNEQFF	TGTGCCAGCAGTCCCCCCGGTAACAATGAGCAGTTCTTC
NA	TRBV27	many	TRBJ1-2	CASSPDGSAPNYGYTF	TGTGCCAGCAGTCCCGATGGGAGTGCGCCTAACTATGGCTACACCTTC
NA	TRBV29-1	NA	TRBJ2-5	CSVVPRQGKETQYF	TGCAGCGTTGTACCGCGGCAGGGCAAAGAGACCCAGTACTTC